Given below is one T cell receptor (beta chain) in context. No antigen is known for it. The CDR3 length is 14 residues. CDR1 is LGHNA, CDR2 YNFKEQ, per germline. V shed 5 bases and J 2 bases; nucleotides not matched to a gene: 4. These data are taken from a study of T cell responses to AZD1222 COVID-19 vaccine. Study results and caveats: Within unmutated variant regions lay the reported targets of nearly half of spike-specific TCRs.

Assay: immunoSEQ multiplex PCR; the TCRdb copy retains only in-frame clones and omits some. The table lists 150,000 or so clones, around 94% of them singletons, with approximately 0.6% in the top ten. Material: peripheral blood, obtained on day 0 of AZD1222 vaccination. This sequence originates from an adult in good health. The V gene is TRBV4-2, the J gene TRBJ1-1; 8 bases agree with TRBD1. The CDR3 bases are TGTGCCAGCAGCTCTGGACAGGGCAACACTGAAGCTTTCTTT. Amino acid sequence: CASSSGQGNTEAFF.